The rows below give T cell receptor beta chains drawn from one sample of a study of cytomegalovirus exposure and HLA in healthy donors. The protocol was immunoSEQ multiplex PCR, while the TCRdb copy is restricted to in-frame clones and leaves out a portion. Here the sample spans 120,000 to 150,000 clones, approximately 78% being singletons. Source material: PBMCs. The source is a woman aged 40 to 50 in good health and CMV-seropositive. Both conserved end residues are part of each CDR3. The D gene is left open where the match is weak. Only part of the rows carry a size: once, few, many, or a class if the clone is expanded.

13,-,TRBJ2-3,TRBV2,-,TGTGCCAGCCGATCCACTAGCACAGATACGCAGTATTTT,CASRSTSTDTQYF
13,-,TRBJ2-2,TRBV15,-,TGTGCCACCAGCGAACTAGCAGGCGGGGAGCTGTTTTTT,CATSELAGGELFF
14,few,TRBJ1-1,TRBV6-1,-,TGTGCCAGCAGTTGGGCGGGCCCGCACACTGAAGCTTTCTTT,CASSWAGPHTEAFF
15,-,TRBJ1-1,TRBV9,-,TGTGCCAGCAGCGTAGGCGGGGGCTTGAACACTGAAGCTTTCTTT,CASSVGGGLNTEAFF
17,once,TRBJ2-7,TRBV9,TRBD2,TGTGCCAGCAGCGTAGCCCCAGTAGCGGGGTCGACCTACGAGCAGTACTTC,CASSVAPVAGSTYEQYF
13,-,TRBJ1-6,TRBV2,-,TGTGCCAGTAGACTACAGGGAAATTCACCCCTCCACTTT,CASRLQGNSPLHF
16,-,TRBJ1-5,TRBV7-9,-,TGTGCCAGCAGCTCAACCACAGGGTATAGCAATCAGCCCCAGCATTTT,CASSSTTGYSNQPQHF
16,-,TRBJ2-1,TRBV19,-,TGTGCCAGTACTCCGACAGCCTACTCCTCCTACAATGAGCAGTTCTTC,CASTPTAYSSYNEQFF
12,few,TRBJ1-2,TRBV6-1,-,TGTGCCAGCGGCCAACTCGAGGGTGGCTACACCTTC,CASGQLEGGYTF
14,few,TRBJ1-4,TRBV7-9,TRBD1,TGTGCCAGCAGCCGAACAGGGGGACGGAGAAAACTGTTTTTT,CASSRTGGRRKLFF
17,-,TRBJ2-1,TRBV9,-,TGTGCCAGCAGCCAGAGGGAGGCAGTCAACTCCTACAATGAGCAGTTCTTC,CASSQREAVNSYNEQFF
15,-,TRBJ2-7,TRBV6-1,TRBD1,TGTGCCAGCAGCCCAGATCGACAGGGTCGGTTCGAGCAGTACTTC,CASSPDRQGRFEQYF
15,-,TRBJ2-1,TRBV4-2,-,TGTGCCAGCAGCCAAGATATCGGGTACTACAATGAGCAGTTCTTC,CASSQDIGYYNEQFF
16,-,TRBJ2-7,TRBV27,TRBD1,TGTGCCAGCAGTTTATCTCCGGGGACAGGGATTTGGGAGCAGTACTTC,CASSLSPGTGIWEQYF
15,-,TRBJ1-1,TRBV6-1,TRBD1,TGTGCCAGCAGTGTAACAGGGGTAAGGAACACTGAAGCTTTCTTT,CASSVTGVRNTEAFF
15,-,TRBJ2-5,TRBV5-4,TRBD1,TGTGCCAGCGAGGAACAGGGGGCAAGACAAGAGACCCAGTACTTC,CASEEQGARQETQYF
15,-,TRBJ2-3,TRBV28,TRBD1,TGTGCCAGCAGTTCATTGACAGGGGGACGAAATACGCAGTATTTT,CASSSLTGGRNTQYF
13,-,TRBJ2-5,TRBV2,-,TGTGCCAGCACATGGACAACTCAAGAGACCCAGTACTTC,CASTWTTQETQYF
14,-,TRBJ1-6,TRBV5-1,TRBD1,TGCGCCAGCAGCCTGGGACAGGGGCTGTTAGCCCTCCACTTT,CASSLGQGLLALHF
17,-,TRBJ2-3,TRBV5-1,TRBD2,TGCGCCAGCAGCACGGGCCCCAGCGGGGGTTATTCCTACACGCAGTATTTT,CASSTGPSGGYSYTQYF
15,-,TRBJ2-1,TRBV7-2,TRBD2,TGTGCCAGCAGCTTAGTAAGCGGGACCTACAATGAGCAGTTCTTC,CASSLVSGTYNEQFF
17,-,TRBJ2-7,TRBV7-2,-,TGTGCCAGCAGCTTAGGGGGTGGTAGTAGGGGCCACTACGAGCAGTACTTC,CASSLGGGSRGHYEQYF
16,-,TRBJ2-2,TRBV27,TRBD1,TGTGCCAGCAGTAAGGGACAGGGGTATAACACCGGGGAGCTGTTTTTT,CASSKGQGYNTGELFF
15,-,TRBJ2-1,TRBV7-2,TRBD2,TGTGCCAGCAGCACATCTAGCGGGAGGGCTTCTGAGCAGTTCTTC,CASSTSSGRASEQFF
15,once,TRBJ2-2,TRBV11-1,-,TGTGCCAGCAGCTTGCATCGGGTCTCGTCCGGGGAGCTGTTTTTT,CASSLHRVSSGELFF
14,-,TRBJ2-1,TRBV28,TRBD1,TGTGCCAGCAGTATACAGGGGTCCGACAATGAGCAGTTCTTC,CASSIQGSDNEQFF
13,-,TRBJ2-1,TRBV5-1,-,TGCGCCAGCAGTTCCCGGACAGACAATGAGCAGTTCTTC,CASSSRTDNEQFF
17,-,TRBJ1-5,TRBV19,-,TGTGCCAGTAGTATTACCGCGACGGGTCTTAGCAATCAGCCCCAGCATTTT,CASSITATGLSNQPQHF
15,-,TRBJ2-7,TRBV5-1,TRBD2,TGCGCCAGCAGCCCGACTAGCGGGCGTTCCTACGAGCAGTACTTC,CASSPTSGRSYEQYF
14,few,TRBJ2-2,TRBV7-9,-,TGTGCCAGCAGCCGACAGGCCGACACCGGGGAGCTGTTTTTT,CASSRQADTGELFF
14,few,TRBJ2-1,TRBV9,-,TGTGCCAGCAGCGTAGTGGCAGGCTACAATGAGCAGTTCTTC,CASSVVAGYNEQFF
11,-,TRBJ2-1,TRBV20-1,-,TGCAGTGCTAGAGGATATAGTGAGCAGTTCTTC,CSARGYSEQFF
16,-,TRBJ1-1,TRBV18,-,TGTGCCAGCTCACGCAACAGGGACGACAGGAACACTGAAGCTTTCTTT,CASSRNRDDRNTEAFF